Listed below are T cell receptor beta chains from one sample, sequenced in a study of cytomegalovirus exposure and HLA in healthy donors. Using immunoSEQ multiplex PCR, the repertoire was profiled, and TCRdb retains in-frame clones only, with some absent. The listing records about 110,000 clones. The sequencing sample was made of PBMCs. Every receptor here comes from a man in his thirties or forties in good health and CMV-seronegative. Both conserved end residues are part of each CDR3. The order of the fields is D gene, V gene, J gene, CDR3 protein, CDR3 DNA. D genes are given only for firm matches.

d_gene: TRBD1
v_gene: TRBV29-1
j_gene: TRBJ2-7
CDR3aa: CSVRRQGYEQYF
CDR3nt: TGCAGCGTTCGGCGACAGGGCTACGAGCAGTACTTC

d_gene: .
v_gene: TRBV7-9
j_gene: TRBJ2-1
CDR3aa: CASSPRLGGVHEQFF
CDR3nt: TGTGCCAGCAGCCCTCGACTAGGCGGGGTGCATGAGCAGTTCTTC

d_gene: .
v_gene: TRBV7-3
j_gene: TRBJ1-1
CDR3aa: CASSFGGTTEAFF
CDR3nt: TGTGCCAGCAGCTTCGGGGGTACCACTGAAGCTTTCTTT

d_gene: TRBD1
v_gene: TRBV18
j_gene: TRBJ2-7
CDR3aa: CASSLRDRQRNEQYF
CDR3nt: TGTGCCAGCTCACTCCGGGACAGGCAACGTAACGAGCAGTACTTC

d_gene: .
v_gene: TRBV19
j_gene: TRBJ2-5
CDR3aa: CASSLWTDQETQYF
CDR3nt: TGTGCCAGTAGCCTTTGGACAGACCAAGAGACCCAGTACTTC

d_gene: TRBD1
v_gene: TRBV6-1
j_gene: TRBJ2-6
CDR3aa: CASSNTGDGANVLTF
CDR3nt: TGTGCCAGCAGCAATACAGGGGATGGGGCCAACGTCCTGACTTTC

d_gene: TRBD2
v_gene: TRBV6-5
j_gene: TRBJ2-7
CDR3aa: CASSSLTQRGRGQYF
CDR3nt: TGTGCCAGCAGTAGTCTAACACAGCGGGGTAGAGGGCAGTACTTC

d_gene: TRBD1
v_gene: TRBV11-3
j_gene: TRBJ1-1
CDR3aa: CASSRDRGNTEAFF
CDR3nt: TGTGCCAGCAGCCGCGACAGGGGCAACACTGAAGCTTTCTTT

d_gene: .
v_gene: TRBV5-1
j_gene: TRBJ2-1
CDR3aa: CASSTDIYNEQFF
CDR3nt: TGCGCCAGCAGCACAGATATTTACAATGAGCAGTTCTTC

d_gene: .
v_gene: TRBV11-2
j_gene: TRBJ2-7
CDR3aa: CASSPRTISYEQYF
CDR3nt: TGTGCCAGCAGCCCTAGGACTATCTCCTACGAGCAGTACTTC

d_gene: TRBD2
v_gene: TRBV5-1
j_gene: TRBJ2-5
CDR3aa: CASSLFHSGGDQETQYF
CDR3nt: TGCGCCAGCAGCTTATTTCATTCGGGGGGGGACCAAGAGACCCAGTACTTC

d_gene: .
v_gene: TRBV18
j_gene: TRBJ1-4
CDR3aa: CASSPRPLRATNEKLFF
CDR3nt: TGTGCCAGCTCACCGCGGCCGTTGAGAGCAACTAATGAAAAACTGTTTTTT

d_gene: TRBD1
v_gene: TRBV5-1
j_gene: TRBJ1-1
CDR3aa: CASSVTGGNTEAFF
CDR3nt: TGCGCCAGCAGCGTGACAGGGGGGAACACTGAAGCTTTCTTT

d_gene: .
v_gene: TRBV7-2
j_gene: TRBJ2-5
CDR3aa: CASSSPLETQYF
CDR3nt: TGTGCCAGCAGCTCCCCTCTGGAGACCCAGTACTTC

d_gene: .
v_gene: TRBV5-4
j_gene: TRBJ1-5
CDR3aa: CASSLGGRTGSNQPQHF
CDR3nt: TGTGCCAGCAGCTTGGGTGGCAGAACGGGGAGCAATCAGCCCCAGCATTTT

d_gene: .
v_gene: TRBV29-1
j_gene: TRBJ1-2
CDR3aa: CSVERAQQGELAYGYTF
CDR3nt: TGCAGCGTTGAAAGAGCCCAACAGGGAGAACTCGCCTACGGCTACACCTTC

d_gene: .
v_gene: TRBV15
j_gene: TRBJ1-5
CDR3aa: CATSSGGSNQPQHF
CDR3nt: TGTGCCACCAGCAGCGGAGGCAGCAATCAGCCCCAGCATTTT

d_gene: .
v_gene: TRBV19
j_gene: TRBJ1-1
CDR3aa: CATLTGGNTEAFF
CDR3nt: TGTGCCACCCTAACCGGGGGGAACACTGAAGCTTTCTTT

d_gene: TRBD1
v_gene: TRBV2
j_gene: TRBJ1-4
CDR3aa: CASTDRDFLEKLFF
CDR3nt: TGTGCCAGCACTGACAGGGACTTCTTAGAAAAACTGTTTTTT

d_gene: .
v_gene: TRBV6-1
j_gene: TRBJ2-1
CDR3aa: CASRSLREMYEQFF
CDR3nt: TGTGCCAGCAGGAGTTTGAGGGAGATGTATGAGCAGTTCTTC

d_gene: .
v_gene: TRBV6-6
j_gene: TRBJ1-3
CDR3aa: CASSYSRGALGNTIYF
CDR3nt: TGTGCCAGCAGTTACTCGCGGGGGGCATTGGGAAACACCATATATTTT

d_gene: .
v_gene: TRBV18
j_gene: TRBJ1-6
CDR3aa: CASSQEDPYNSPLHF
CDR3nt: TGTGCCAGCTCACAAGAGGATCCTTATAATTCACCCCTCCACTTT

d_gene: TRBD1
v_gene: TRBV7-8
j_gene: TRBJ1-1
CDR3aa: CASSWDRFSTEAFF
CDR3nt: TGTGCCAGCAGCTGGGACAGGTTCAGCACTGAAGCTTTCTTT

d_gene: TRBD1
v_gene: TRBV11-3
j_gene: TRBJ2-3
CDR3aa: CASSSRTGGFGADTQYF
CDR3nt: TGTGCCAGCAGCTCCCGGACAGGGGGTTTCGGTGCGGATACGCAGTATTTT

d_gene: .
v_gene: TRBV5-6
j_gene: TRBJ1-1
CDR3aa: CASSLEQGLWMNTEAFF
CDR3nt: TGTGCCAGCAGCTTGGAGCAGGGGCTATGGATGAACACTGAAGCTTTCTTT

d_gene: .
v_gene: TRBV11-3
j_gene: TRBJ2-7
CDR3aa: CASSPGGGASYEQYF
CDR3nt: TGTGCCAGCAGCCCTGGGGGGGGCGCATCCTACGAGCAGTACTTC

d_gene: .
v_gene: TRBV6-5
j_gene: TRBJ1-3
CDR3aa: CASSYSWGAGNTIYF
CDR3nt: TGTGCCAGCAGTTACTCGTGGGGGGCTGGAAACACCATATATTTT

d_gene: .
v_gene: TRBV7-2
j_gene: TRBJ2-3
CDR3aa: CASSLARRPTDTQYF
CDR3nt: TGTGCCAGCAGCTTAGCGCGGCGGCCCACAGATACGCAGTATTTT

d_gene: TRBD2
v_gene: TRBV7-3
j_gene: TRBJ2-3
CDR3aa: CASSLMGGGTDTQYF
CDR3nt: TGTGCCAGCAGCTTAATGGGCGGGGGAACAGATACGCAGTATTTT

d_gene: .
v_gene: TRBV5-1
j_gene: TRBJ1-1
CDR3aa: CASRLGVSGTEAFF
CDR3nt: TGCGCCAGCAGGCTAGGGGTCTCAGGCACTGAAGCTTTCTTT

d_gene: TRBD2
v_gene: TRBV5-4
j_gene: TRBJ2-5
CDR3aa: CASSLATSGDETQYF
CDR3nt: TGTGCCAGCAGCCTCGCGACTAGCGGGGATGAGACCCAGTACTTC

d_gene: .
v_gene: TRBV28
j_gene: TRBJ1-4
CDR3aa: CASSGRRQFNEKLFF
CDR3nt: TGTGCCAGCAGTGGCCGGAGACAGTTTAATGAAAAACTGTTTTTT

d_gene: TRBD2
v_gene: TRBV5-1
j_gene: TRBJ2-2
CDR3aa: CASSAGVGTGELFF
CDR3nt: TGCGCCAGCAGCGCGGGGGTTGGCACCGGGGAGCTGTTTTTT

d_gene: .
v_gene: TRBV4-2
j_gene: TRBJ1-5
CDR3aa: CASSQDPGQVSNQPQHF
CDR3nt: TGTGCCAGCAGCCAAGATCCCGGCCAGGTTAGCAATCAGCCCCAGCATTTT

d_gene: .
v_gene: TRBV28
j_gene: TRBJ2-5
CDR3aa: CAKGGFRETQYF
CDR3nt: TGTGCCAAGGGGGGGTTCCGAGAGACCCAGTACTTC

d_gene: .
v_gene: TRBV10-3
j_gene: TRBJ2-6
CDR3aa: CAISQGSGANVLTF
CDR3nt: TGTGCCATCAGTCAGGGATCTGGGGCCAACGTCCTGACTTTC

d_gene: TRBD1
v_gene: TRBV18
j_gene: TRBJ1-2
CDR3aa: CASQTGDYGYTF
CDR3nt: TGTGCCAGCCAGACAGGGGACTATGGCTACACCTTC

d_gene: TRBD1
v_gene: TRBV18
j_gene: TRBJ1-1
CDR3aa: CASSPRDSLMGNTEAFF
CDR3nt: TGTGCCAGCTCACCGCGGGACAGCTTGATGGGGAACACTGAAGCTTTCTTT